A selection of T cell receptor beta chains follows, all from one sample in a study of blood T cell repertoires in COVID-19. Here immunoSEQ multiplex PCR was the method, and the copy in TCRdb shows in-frame clones only, minus some. The sample includes approximately 260,000 clones, around 82% seen only once; the top ten take over 8.5%. Sequenced: peripheral blood. These receptors were collected from a human donor in a cohort sampled during active COVID-19. The CDR3 runs from the conserved cysteine through the conserved F or W. Fields, in order: V gene, D gene, clone size, J gene, CDR3 protein, CDR3 DNA. The D gene is left open where the match is weak. Clone size, where shown, is once, few, many, or a class for clones that have expanded.

v_gene: TRBV16
d_gene: TRBD1
abundance: -
j_gene: TRBJ1-3
CDR3aa: CASSHTPGQGAGNTIYF
CDR3nt: TGTGCCAGCAGCCACACCCCGGGACAGGGGGCTGGAAACACCATATATTTT

v_gene: TRBV18
d_gene: TRBD1
abundance: -
j_gene: TRBJ2-3
CDR3aa: CASSDRQGAVTDTQYF
CDR3nt: TGTGCCAGCTCGGACAGACAGGGGGCTGTCACAGATACGCAGTATTTT

v_gene: TRBV6-5
d_gene: -
abundance: -
j_gene: TRBJ2-7
CDR3aa: CASSRRDIGYEQYF
CDR3nt: TGTGCCAGCAGTCGACGGGACATAGGGTACGAGCAGTACTTC

v_gene: TRBV5-8
d_gene: -
abundance: -
j_gene: TRBJ2-5
CDR3aa: CASKVGRGLLRETQYF
CDR3nt: TGTGCCAGCAAGGTCGGCAGGGGTCTCCTCCGGGAGACCCAGTACTTC

v_gene: TRBV13
d_gene: TRBD1
abundance: -
j_gene: TRBJ2-7
CDR3aa: CASSPSRGISSYEQYF
CDR3nt: TGTGCCAGCAGCCCGTCCAGGGGGATCTCCTCCTACGAGCAGTACTTC

v_gene: TRBV4-3
d_gene: -
abundance: -
j_gene: TRBJ1-1
CDR3aa: CASSQIRNTEAFF
CDR3nt: TGCGCCAGCAGCCAAATCAGGAACACTGAAGCTTTCTTT

v_gene: TRBV5-1
d_gene: TRBD1
abundance: -
j_gene: TRBJ2-5
CDR3aa: CASSGGQGGETQYF
CDR3nt: TGCGCCAGCAGCGGTGGACAGGGAGGCGAGACCCAGTACTTC

v_gene: TRBV3-1/TRBV3-2
d_gene: TRBD2
abundance: -
j_gene: TRBJ2-2
CDR3aa: CASSSMGAGGPTGELFF
CDR3nt: TGTGCCAGCAGCTCCATGGGGGCGGGGGGACCTACCGGGGAGCTGTTTTTT

v_gene: TRBV2
d_gene: TRBD1
abundance: -
j_gene: TRBJ2-7
CDR3aa: CATGTGAYEQYF
CDR3nt: TGTGCCACCGGGACAGGGGCCTACGAGCAGTACTTC

v_gene: TRBV9
d_gene: -
abundance: -
j_gene: TRBJ2-6
CDR3aa: CASPVRGAISGANVLTF
CDR3nt: TGTGCCAGCCCGGTCAGGGGCGCAATCTCTGGGGCCAACGTCCTGACTTTC

v_gene: TRBV6-5
d_gene: TRBD1
abundance: once
j_gene: TRBJ1-2
CDR3aa: CASSRDSYGYTF
CDR3nt: TGTGCCAGCAGCAGGGACAGCTATGGCTACACCTTC

v_gene: TRBV9
d_gene: TRBD2
abundance: -
j_gene: TRBJ2-7
CDR3aa: CASSVDDGGAREQYF
CDR3nt: TGTGCCAGCAGCGTAGACGACGGGGGGGCGCGGGAGCAGTACTTC

v_gene: TRBV19
d_gene: TRBD1
abundance: once
j_gene: TRBJ1-5
CDR3aa: CASKNRDRVNQPQHF
CDR3nt: TGTGCCAGTAAAAACCGGGACAGGGTCAATCAGCCCCAGCATTTT

v_gene: TRBV19
d_gene: TRBD2
abundance: -
j_gene: TRBJ2-1
CDR3aa: CASSIWTSGAQQSEQFF
CDR3nt: TGTGCCAGTAGTATTTGGACTAGCGGGGCACAACAATCCGAGCAGTTCTTC

v_gene: TRBV3-1/TRBV3-2
d_gene: TRBD2
abundance: once
j_gene: TRBJ2-3
CDR3aa: CASSLSGELTDTQYF
CDR3nt: TGTGCCAGCAGCCTTAGCGGGGAGCTCACAGATACGCAGTATTTT

v_gene: TRBV7-6
d_gene: TRBD1
abundance: -
j_gene: TRBJ1-3
CDR3aa: CASSKTGAQPNTIYF
CDR3nt: TGTGCCAGCAGCAAAACAGGGGCCCAGCCGAACACCATATATTTT

v_gene: TRBV4-1
d_gene: -
abundance: -
j_gene: TRBJ1-5
CDR3aa: CASSLGVGLNQPQHF
CDR3nt: TGCGCCAGCAGCCTAGGTGTGGGGCTCAATCAGCCCCAGCATTTT

v_gene: TRBV6-5
d_gene: -
abundance: -
j_gene: TRBJ1-2
CDR3aa: CASKTGSHGYTF
CDR3nt: TGTGCCAGCAAGACGGGGTCGCATGGCTACACCTTC

v_gene: TRBV18
d_gene: TRBD2
abundance: once
j_gene: TRBJ2-5
CDR3aa: CASSPLSSAGGGETQYF
CDR3nt: TGTGCCAGCTCACCGTTGAGTTCGGCGGGAGGGGGAGAGACCCAGTACTTC

v_gene: TRBV5-1
d_gene: -
abundance: -
j_gene: TRBJ1-2
CDR3aa: CASSVRSLDGYTF
CDR3nt: TGCGCCAGCAGCGTGAGAAGTTTGGATGGCTACACCTTC

v_gene: TRBV7-9
d_gene: TRBD1
abundance: -
j_gene: TRBJ2-7
CDR3aa: CASSRQGTWSYEQYF
CDR3nt: TGTGCCAGCAGCCGACAGGGCACTTGGAGCTACGAGCAGTACTTC

v_gene: TRBV2
d_gene: -
abundance: -
j_gene: TRBJ1-1
CDR3aa: CASSRQANTEAFF
CDR3nt: TGTGCCAGCAGTCGACAGGCTAACACTGAAGCTTTCTTT

v_gene: TRBV7-9
d_gene: -
abundance: few
j_gene: TRBJ1-1
CDR3aa: CASSLRQGRITEAFF
CDR3nt: TGTGCCAGCAGCTTGCGGCAGGGGCGTATCACTGAAGCTTTCTTT

v_gene: TRBV19
d_gene: TRBD1
abundance: few
j_gene: TRBJ1-5
CDR3aa: CASSSGQGNQPQHF
CDR3nt: TGTGCCAGTAGTTCAGGACAGGGAAATCAGCCCCAGCATTTT

v_gene: TRBV6-5
d_gene: -
abundance: many
j_gene: TRBJ1-2
CDR3aa: CASSSPRGYTF
CDR3nt: TGTGCCAGCAGTAGTCCCAGGGGTTACACCTTC

v_gene: TRBV4-1
d_gene: -
abundance: once
j_gene: TRBJ1-1
CDR3aa: CASSQAIQGGTEAFF
CDR3nt: TGCGCCAGCAGCCAGGCTATTCAGGGAGGTACTGAAGCTTTCTTT

v_gene: TRBV5-4
d_gene: -
abundance: -
j_gene: TRBJ1-2
CDR3aa: CASSLPGQNYGYTF
CDR3nt: TGTGCCAGCAGCTTGCCGGGACAAAACTATGGCTACACCTTC

v_gene: TRBV7-9
d_gene: TRBD2
abundance: -
j_gene: TRBJ2-1
CDR3aa: CASRQDATSGYNEQFF
CDR3nt: TGTGCCAGCAGACAAGACGCGACTAGCGGGTACAATGAGCAGTTCTTC

v_gene: TRBV18
d_gene: TRBD2
abundance: -
j_gene: TRBJ2-3
CDR3aa: CASSQRGGLADTQYF
CDR3nt: TGTGCCAGCTCACAACGGGGGGGCCTCGCAGATACGCAGTATTTT

v_gene: TRBV6-1
d_gene: TRBD1
abundance: -
j_gene: TRBJ1-2
CDR3aa: CASSEETGAHFGYTF
CDR3nt: TGTGCCAGCAGTGAAGAAACAGGGGCACACTTTGGCTACACCTTC

v_gene: TRBV5-8
d_gene: TRBD2
abundance: -
j_gene: TRBJ2-2
CDR3aa: CASSSGRLALNTGELFF
CDR3nt: TGTGCCAGCAGCTCGGGCCGACTAGCGTTAAACACCGGGGAGCTGTTTTTT

v_gene: TRBV7-3
d_gene: -
abundance: -
j_gene: TRBJ2-3
CDR3aa: CASSSTNLVSDTQYF
CDR3nt: TGTGCCAGCAGCTCGACTAACCTCGTATCAGATACGCAGTATTTT

v_gene: TRBV6-6
d_gene: -
abundance: -
j_gene: TRBJ2-5
CDR3aa: CASSYGGPQETQYF
CDR3nt: TGTGCCAGCAGTTACGGGGGCCCACAAGAGACCCAGTACTTC

v_gene: TRBV18
d_gene: -
abundance: few
j_gene: TRBJ1-2
CDR3aa: CASSPGADAYGYTF
CDR3nt: TGTGCCAGCTCACCAGGGGCAGACGCCTATGGCTACACCTTC

v_gene: TRBV4-2
d_gene: TRBD1
abundance: -
j_gene: TRBJ1-2
CDR3aa: CASSDRGLRGYTF
CDR3nt: TGTGCCAGCAGCGACAGGGGGCTGAGAGGCTACACCTTC

v_gene: TRBV2
d_gene: -
abundance: -
j_gene: TRBJ2-5
CDR3aa: CASSVGGPQETQYF
CDR3nt: TGTGCCAGCAGTGTGGGGGGGCCCCAAGAGACCCAGTACTTC

v_gene: TRBV29-1
d_gene: TRBD2
abundance: -
j_gene: TRBJ2-3
CDR3aa: CSVSGTTDTQYF
CDR3nt: TGCAGCGTGAGCGGGACGACAGATACGCAGTATTTT

v_gene: TRBV5-1
d_gene: TRBD1
abundance: -
j_gene: TRBJ1-2
CDR3aa: CASSLAPGQDGYTF
CDR3nt: TGCGCCAGCAGCTTGGCCCCGGGACAGGATGGCTACACCTTC

v_gene: TRBV2
d_gene: TRBD2
abundance: -
j_gene: TRBJ2-7
CDR3aa: CASNRGTSIYEQYF
CDR3nt: TGTGCCAGCAACCGCGGGACTAGCATATACGAGCAGTACTTC

v_gene: TRBV9
d_gene: -
abundance: -
j_gene: TRBJ1-1
CDR3aa: CASSPPMNTEAFF
CDR3nt: TGTGCCAGCAGCCCCCCTATGAACACTGAAGCTTTCTTT

v_gene: TRBV13
d_gene: TRBD1
abundance: few
j_gene: TRBJ2-7
CDR3aa: CASSLYGQGAVPYF
CDR3nt: TGTGCCAGCAGCTTGTATGGACAGGGGGCGGTCCCGTACTTC

v_gene: TRBV7-2
d_gene: -
abundance: -
j_gene: TRBJ1-1
CDR3aa: CASSLRNMYTEAFF
CDR3nt: TGTGCCAGCAGCTTGAGGAATATGTACACTGAAGCTTTCTTT

v_gene: TRBV10-1
d_gene: TRBD2
abundance: -
j_gene: TRBJ2-7
CDR3aa: CASSEGTSGIAYEQYF
CDR3nt: TGCGCCAGCAGTGAGGGGACTAGCGGGATTGCTTACGAGCAGTACTTC

v_gene: TRBV7-2
d_gene: TRBD1
abundance: few
j_gene: TRBJ1-1
CDR3aa: CASSPRQGRAEAFF
CDR3nt: TGTGCCAGCAGCCCCCGACAGGGGCGGGCTGAAGCTTTCTTT

v_gene: TRBV6-6
d_gene: TRBD1
abundance: -
j_gene: TRBJ2-7
CDR3aa: CASSYTGQGAGEQYF
CDR3nt: TGTGCCAGCAGTTACACAGGACAGGGGGCTGGGGAGCAGTACTTC

v_gene: TRBV25-1
d_gene: TRBD2
abundance: once
j_gene: TRBJ2-2
CDR3aa: CASRGTSGKTGELFF
CDR3nt: TGTGCCAGCAGGGGGACTAGCGGGAAGACCGGGGAGCTGTTTTTT

v_gene: TRBV5-6
d_gene: -
abundance: -
j_gene: TRBJ1-5
CDR3aa: CASSSYDKDNQPQHF
CDR3nt: TGTGCCAGCAGCTCTTACGACAAAGACAATCAGCCCCAGCATTTT

v_gene: TRBV19
d_gene: TRBD1
abundance: -
j_gene: TRBJ2-7
CDR3aa: CASTTDRETGEQYF
CDR3nt: TGTGCCAGTACCACAGACAGGGAGACGGGGGAGCAGTACTTC

v_gene: TRBV29-1
d_gene: -
abundance: -
j_gene: TRBJ2-7
CDR3aa: CSVDAGSEQYF
CDR3nt: TGCAGCGTTGATGCAGGGTCCGAGCAGTACTTC

v_gene: TRBV6-6
d_gene: -
abundance: -
j_gene: TRBJ2-1
CDR3aa: CASSAIAQHEQFF
CDR3nt: TGTGCCAGCAGTGCAATAGCTCAACATGAGCAGTTCTTC

v_gene: TRBV5-4
d_gene: TRBD2
abundance: -
j_gene: TRBJ2-3
CDR3aa: CASSSLAGSTDTQYF
CDR3nt: TGTGCCAGCAGCTCCCTAGCGGGGTCCACAGATACGCAGTATTTT

v_gene: TRBV25-1
d_gene: -
abundance: -
j_gene: TRBJ1-5
CDR3aa: CASSGLGDQPQHF
CDR3nt: TGTGCCAGCAGTGGGCTCGGAGATCAGCCCCAGCATTTT

v_gene: TRBV4-3
d_gene: TRBD2
abundance: -
j_gene: TRBJ2-1
CDR3aa: CASSQEGRIAGESYNEQFF
CDR3nt: TGCGCCAGCAGCCAAGAAGGAAGGATAGCGGGGGAGAGCTACAATGAGCAGTTCTTC

v_gene: TRBV9
d_gene: -
abundance: -
j_gene: TRBJ2-7
CDR3aa: CASSVGSGGYEQYF
CDR3nt: TGTGCCAGCAGCGTAGGGTCAGGAGGGTACGAGCAGTACTTC

v_gene: TRBV7-2
d_gene: TRBD1
abundance: -
j_gene: TRBJ2-7
CDR3aa: CASSLDRGPYYEQYF
CDR3nt: TGTGCCAGCAGCTTAGACAGGGGACCATACTACGAGCAGTACTTC

v_gene: TRBV3-1/TRBV3-2
d_gene: TRBD1
abundance: -
j_gene: TRBJ2-5
CDR3aa: CASSQGGQGQETQYF
CDR3nt: TGTGCCAGCAGCCAAGGGGGACAGGGGCAAGAGACCCAGTACTTC

v_gene: TRBV4-1
d_gene: TRBD2
abundance: -
j_gene: TRBJ2-4
CDR3aa: CASSQDRGAGGGQGNIQYF
CDR3nt: TGCGCCAGCAGCCAAGATAGAGGCGCGGGAGGGGGGCAGGGAAACATTCAGTACTTC

v_gene: TRBV7-3
d_gene: TRBD2
abundance: -
j_gene: TRBJ2-1
CDR3aa: CASSSGLARYNEQFF
CDR3nt: TGTGCCAGCAGCTCGGGACTAGCGCGATACAATGAGCAGTTCTTC

v_gene: TRBV13
d_gene: -
abundance: -
j_gene: TRBJ2-3
CDR3aa: CASSLVVAVTTDTQYF
CDR3nt: TGTGCCAGCAGCTTAGTGGTAGCGGTTACAACAGATACGCAGTATTTT